The 9 T cell receptor beta chains below all came from one sample that was sequenced in a study of cytomegalovirus exposure and HLA in healthy donors. Using immunoSEQ multiplex PCR, the repertoire was profiled, and TCRdb retains in-frame clones only, with some absent. The repertoire holds roughly 100,000 clones, with 85% to 90% as singletons. Sequencing was done on a sample of PBMCs. The source is a woman between 18 and 29 years old in good health and CMV-seropositive.

This sequence joins TRBV13 and TRBJ1-1; D remains ambiguous. Germline V gives CDR1 PRHDT, CDR2 FYEKMQ (reference sequence). Between the trimmed V and J ends, which lost 1 base and 1 base, there was a span of 4 bases. The CDR3 has 13 amino acids. The DNA of the CDR3 is TGTGCCAGCAGCTTAGTACAGAACACTGAAGCTTTCTTT. Translation gives CASSLVQNTEAFF.

The chain links TRBV12-5 to TRBJ2-5, with D possibly TRBD1 on 6 matching bases. Trimming took off 0 bases at V and 2 bases at J, with 13 bases between the two ends. The CDR3 consists of 16 residues. Germline CDR1 and CDR2: LGHNT and FRNRAP. Here the CDR3 reads CASGLVPRQEQETQYF. DNA of the CDR3: TGTGCTAGTGGTTTGGTACCCCGACAGGAACAAGAGACCCAGTACTTC.

This rearrangement joins TRBV7-6 to TRBJ1-5; 8 bases are shared with TRBD1. The CDR3 totals 14 residues. V gave up 4 bases and J gave up 5 bases; unmatched junction bases: 4. Germline values: CDR1 SGHVS, CDR2 FNYEAQ. The CDR3 protein is CASSSRGRDQPQHF. In DNA, the CDR3 is TGTGCCAGCAGCTCCAGGGGGCGCGATCAGCCCCAGCATTTT.

This chain links TRBV6-1 with TRBJ1-6, with 7 bases matching TRBD1. The CDR3 length is 14 residues. Unmatched junction bases numbered 7, after V lost 6 bases and J lost 8 bases. Germline CDR1 is MNHNS and CDR2 is SASEGT. Written as DNA, the CDR3 is TGTGCCAGCAGCCTCGGACAGGCTGATTCACCCCTCCACTTT. It yields the protein CASSLGQADSPLHF.

The genes are TRBV5-1 and TRBJ2-3; D unresolved. Germline V gene sequence: CDR1 SGHRS, CDR2 YFSETQ. V was clipped by 5 bases and J by 7 bases, with 11 bases between them. The CDR3 has 12 residues. Here the CDR3 DNA reads TGCGCCAGCAGTTCCCCCTCTAATACGCAGTATTTT. Translated: CASSSPSNTQYF.

The V call is TRBV5-5, the J call TRBJ2-7, with D perhaps TRBD1 (5 bases). With 2 bases removed from V and 4 bases from J, the gap between germline ends came to 19 bases. Germline V CDR1 and CDR2: SGHKS, YYEKEE (reference sequence). This CDR3 is 16 amino acids long. The CDR3 reads CASSFRTAKKGYEQYF. As DNA, the CDR3 is TGTGCCAGCAGCTTTCGTACAGCTAAAAAGGGGTACGAGCAGTACTTC.

This clone occurred a few times. This chain uses TRBV2 with TRBJ1-5; 7 nucleotides line up with TRBD1. The CDR3 has 13 amino acids. The germline V gene encodes CDR1 SNHLY and CDR2 FYNNEI. J gave up 1 base and V 6 bases, and 0 bases lay outside the gene matches. CDR3: CASRGQSNQPQHF. The CDR3 DNA reads as TGTGCCAGCAGGGGACAGAGCAATCAGCCCCAGCATTTT.

The chain combines TRBV2 with TRBJ2-1; possibly TRBD1 for D (5 bases). Germline V lookup: CDR1 SNHLY, CDR2 FYNNEI. The germline V and J ends were trimmed by 3 bases and 7 bases, with 19 bases remaining between them. There are 16 residues in the CDR3. DNA of the CDR3: TGTGCCAGCAGTGACGGTGGGGCATGGGATGGGAATGAGCAGTTCTTC. Amino acids: CASSDGGAWDGNEQFF.

This rearrangement joins TRBV6-5 to TRBJ2-3; possible D gene TRBD2, 5 bases. V was pared by 6 bases and J by 4 bases, with 17 bases between. Germline CDR1 reads MNHEY; CDR2 reads SVGAGI. The CDR3 runs to 15 residues. The CDR3 here is CASSPRGSGPDTQYF. DNA of the CDR3: TGTGCCAGCAGCCCTAGAGGGTCAGGACCAGATACGCAGTATTTT.